These 31 T cell receptor beta chains share one sample of origin, sequenced in a study of cytomegalovirus exposure and HLA in healthy donors. Libraries were prepared by immunoSEQ multiplex PCR; TCRdb keeps only in-frame clonotypes and omits some of them. The sample has roughly 98,000 clones; roughly 87% are singletons. Sequences were obtained from PBMCs. These receptors all come from a man between 18 and 35 years old in good health and CMV-seropositive.

The V and J genes are TRBV4-3 and TRBJ2-7; D not certain. The V end was cut by 0 bases, the J end by 5 bases, with 17 bases between. Looked up from germline, CDR1 is LGHNA and CDR2 is YSLEER. The length of the CDR3 is 16 residues. CDR3 DNA sequence: TGCGCCAGCAGCCAAGATCTAGTAACTTTTAACCACGAGCAGTACTTC. Translating it yields CASSQDLVTFNHEQYF.

The rearrangement uses TRBV2 and TRBJ1-6, with no clear D. The CDR3 covers 16 residues. V lost 4 bases, J lost 0 bases, and 10 bases lay in between. Germline V CDR1 and CDR2: SNHLY, FYNNEI. CDR3: CASSGYESSYNSPLHF. The CDR3 DNA reads as TGTGCCAGCAGTGGTTACGAGAGCTCCTATAATTCACCCCTCCACTTT.

This clone was seen just once. The V gene is TRBV5-4, the J gene TRBJ1-4, with a possible D match to TRBD1 (6 bases). The V end lost 4 bases, the J end lost 7 bases, and 14 bases lay between the germline ends. CDR1 is SGHNT, CDR2 YYREEE, per germline (reference sequence). The CDR3 runs to 14 residues. CDR3 nucleotide sequence: TGTGCCAGCAGCCTGTGGGGGGGCGGTGAAAAACTGTTTTTT. This gives the protein CASSLWGGGEKLFF.

This clone was found a few times. This chain uses TRBV2 with TRBJ1-2; D unresolved. Trimming shortened V by 0 bases and J by 6 bases, and 11 bases separated the two germline ends. Germline CDR1 and CDR2: SNHLY and FYNNEI. The CDR3 loop spans 14 amino acids. The CDR3 protein is CASSEARAVDGYTF. CDR3 in DNA: TGTGCCAGCAGTGAAGCGCGAGCCGTGGATGGCTACACCTTC.

The rearrangement links TRBV12-2 to TRBJ2-2; the D call of TRBD1 is as the table states it, not checked on the DNA. TRBV12-2 is assigned pseudogene status. CDR3 length: 16 residues. The CDR3 DNA reads TGTGCAAGTCGCTTAGAGATAGTACAGTACACCGGGGAGCTGTTTTTT. Translation gives CASRLEIVQYTGELFF.

This chain links TRBV4-1 with TRBJ2-7; D unresolved. Germline loops: CDR1 MGHRA, CDR2 YSYEKL. This CDR3 is built from 16 residues. Trimming took off 0 bases at V and 0 bases at J, with 12 bases between the two ends. The CDR3 sequence: CASSQDQALSSYEQYF. The CDR3 region has the DNA TGCGCCAGCAGCCAAGATCAGGCGTTAAGCTCCTACGAGCAGTACTTC.

The chain employs TRBV9 and TRBJ2-7, with a possible D match to TRBD2 (6 bases). Germline V lookup: CDR1 SGDLS, CDR2 YYNGEE. V gave up 0 bases and J gave up 5 bases, with 15 bases separating them. This CDR3 is built from 15 residues. CDR3 amino acids: CASSVGQRELNEQYF. CDR3 nucleotides: TGTGCCAGCAGCGTAGGGCAACGGGAGTTGAACGAGCAGTACTTC.

Only a few counts were recorded for this clone. The chain uses TRBV5-1 and TRBJ2-7, with D hard to call. Trimming stripped 1 base from V and 1 base from J, with 6 bases between. The CDR3 totals 13 residues. CDR1 SGHRS and CDR2 YFSETQ come from the germline V gene. CDR3 residues: CASSLIESYEQYF. DNA of the CDR3: TGCGCCAGCAGCTTGATCGAGTCCTACGAGCAGTACTTC.

CDR3 amino acids: CAAGQNTEAFF. CDR3 nucleotides: TGTGCCGCAGGGCAGAACACTGAAGCTTTCTTT. This chain uses TRBV7-2 with TRBJ1-1, with a possible D match to TRBD1 (5 bases). In germline, CDR1 is SGHTA, CDR2 FQGNSA. The germline V and J ends were trimmed by 11 bases and 1 base, with 8 bases remaining between them. The length of the CDR3 is 11 residues. The full variable domain, completed using reference TRBV7-2 and TRBJ1-1, is GAGVSQSPSNKVTEKGKDVELRCDPISGHTALYWYRQSLGQGLEFLIYFQGNSAPDKSGLPSDRFSAERTGGSVSTLTIQRTQQEDSAVYLCAAGQNTEAFFGQGTRLTVV.

The chain employs TRBV7-9 and TRBJ2-1; 7 bases map to TRBD2. Trimming at V came to 5 bases and at J to 11 bases, leaving 18 bases not matched to a gene. CDR3 length: 16 amino acids. Germline values: CDR1 SEHNR, CDR2 FQNEAQ (reference sequence). DNA for the CDR3: TGTGCCAGCAGCCCGAGGGAGGGACTCCGGTTCGAACAGCAGTTCTTC. Protein product: CASSPREGLRFEQQFF.

V usage is TRBV2 and J usage is TRBJ2-6; possibly TRBD1 for D (6 bases). In germline, CDR1 is SNHLY, CDR2 FYNNEI. V lost 4 bases to trimming and J lost 4 bases, with 11 bases between them. The CDR3 covers 15 residues. The CDR3 sequence: CASSGGPRGANVLTF. The CDR3 region has the DNA TGTGCCAGCAGTGGGGGGCCTAGGGGGGCCAACGTCCTGACTTTC. The full variable domain, in which reference TRBV2 and TRBJ2-6 provide the parts outside the CDR3, is EPEVTQTPSHQVTQMGQEVILRCVPISNHLYFYWYRQILGQKVEFLVSFYNNEISEKSEIFDDQFSVERPDGSNFTLKIRSTKLEDSAMYFCASSGGPRGANVLTFGAGSRLTVL.

The V call is TRBV18, the J call TRBJ1-5, with 9 bases fitting TRBD1. V gave up 4 bases and J gave up 4 bases; unmatched junction bases: 5. Germline V gene lookup returns CDR1 KGHSH and CDR2 LQKENI. CDR3 length: 15 residues. CDR3 nucleotide sequence: TGTGCCAGCTCACTCTGGACAGGGGTAAATCAGCCCCAGCATTTT. It specifies CASSLWTGVNQPQHF.

The V gene is TRBV4-1, the J gene TRBJ2-3, with a weak D call TRBD1 (5 bases). In germline, CDR1 is MGHRA, CDR2 YSYEKL. Trimming removed 4 bases from V and 2 bases from J, with 10 bases in between. The CDR3 is made up of 14 amino acids. The chain's CDR3 is CASSPTDNTDTQYF. CDR3 nucleotide sequence: TGCGCCAGCAGCCCCACGGACAACACAGATACGCAGTATTTT.

Note on this clone: The same CDR3 can be traced to other DNA sequences in this sample. This chain connects TRBV7-2 to TRBJ2-7, with TRBD2 matching over 9 bases. The germline gives CDR1 SGHTA, CDR2 FQGNSA. Losses at the gene ends were 3 bases for V and 2 bases for J; bases not matched to a gene: 2. CDR3 length: 14 residues. The CDR3 loop is CASSLAGGTYEQYF. The CDR3 region has the DNA TGTGCCAGCAGCTTGGCGGGAGGGACCTACGAGCAGTACTTC.

V usage is TRBV7-2 and J usage is TRBJ2-7; 7 bases are shared with TRBD1. The length of the CDR3 is 12 residues. Germline CDR1 is SGHTA and CDR2 is FQGNSA. Trimming removed 3 bases from V and 6 bases from J; junction bases left unmatched: 2. The CDR3 DNA reads TGTGCCAGCAGCTTCGACAGGGCCGAGCAGTACTTC. Translated, it gives CASSFDRAEQYF. The whole variable domain, remainder taken from reference TRBV7-2 and TRBJ2-7, is GAGVSQSPSNKVTEKGKDVELRCDPISGHTALYWYRQSLGQGLEFLIYFQGNSAPDKSGLPSDRFSAERTGGSVSTLTIQRTQQEDSAVYLCASSFDRAEQYFGPGTRLTVT.

V and J are TRBV27 and TRBJ2-5; 7 bases line up with TRBD1. The V and J ends lost 5 bases and 5 bases, in that order; junction bases with no gene match: 14. CDR3 length equals 16 residues. CDR1 MNHEY and CDR2 SMNVEV come from the germline V gene (reference sequence). DNA of the CDR3: TGTGCCAGCAGTCCTCGCATGACAGGGAAGAGGGAGACCCAGTACTTC. This gives the protein CASSPRMTGKRETQYF.

DNA for the CDR3: TGTGCCAGCAGCGAAACAGGGGATGAGCAGTACTTC. Translation: CASSETGDEQYF. This chain joins TRBV5-5 and TRBJ2-7; 7 nucleotides align to TRBD1. The junction had 5 bases not matched to a gene; V was cut back by 4 bases and J by 7 bases. Germline V gives CDR1 SGHKS, CDR2 YYEKEE (reference sequence). This CDR3 has 12 residues.

The genes are TRBV2 and TRBJ1-1; D is possibly TRBD1 (6 bases). CDR3 length: 12 residues. V was clipped by 6 bases and J by 5 bases, with 10 bases between them. Germline CDR1 SNHLY, CDR2 FYNNEI. The CDR3 DNA follows: TGTGCCAGCAGGGAACAGGGAACTGAAGCTTTCTTT. As protein: CASREQGTEAFF. The variable domain in full, completed from reference TRBV2 and TRBJ1-1, reads EPEVTQTPSHQVTQMGQEVILRCVPISNHLYFYWYRQILGQKVEFLVSFYNNEISEKSEIFDDQFSVERPDGSNFTLKIRSTKLEDSAMYFCASREQGTEAFFGQGTRLTVV.

The V gene is TRBV4-3, the J gene TRBJ2-7, with 7 bases lining up with TRBD1. The CDR3 contains 17 residues. Trimming removed 0 bases from V and 2 bases from J; junction bases left unmatched: 10. In germline, CDR1 is LGHNA, CDR2 YSLEER. The CDR3 loop is CASSQDVATGPTYEQYF. The CDR3 nucleotides read TGCGCCAGCAGCCAAGATGTAGCGACAGGGCCAACCTACGAGCAGTACTTC.

The V gene is TRBV7-9, the J gene TRBJ2-7; 8 bases fit TRBD1. Germline CDR1 SEHNR, CDR2 FQNEAQ (reference sequence). CDR3 length equals 14 residues. The junction had 12 bases not matched to a gene; V was cut back by 8 bases and J by 6 bases. The CDR3 here is CASADGQGLSEQYF. The CDR3 DNA sequence: TGTGCCAGCGCCGACGGACAGGGATTGAGCGAGCAGTACTTC.

The chain has TRBV7-9 and TRBJ2-1, with 9 bases aligning to TRBD2. The ends lost 0 bases at V and 11 bases at J; junction bases unmatched: 11. The germline gives CDR1 SEHNR, CDR2 FQNEAQ (reference sequence). The CDR3 extends over 16 amino acids. This CDR3 reads CASSLALSGGLLQQFF. In DNA form, the CDR3 reads TGTGCCAGCAGCTTAGCGCTAAGCGGGGGGCTCCTTCAGCAGTTCTTC.

V gene TRBV5-1 combines with J gene TRBJ2-5; D call uncertain. The CDR3 covers 14 residues. With 1 base removed from V and 3 bases from J, the gap between germline ends came to 10 bases. Germline V CDR1 and CDR2: SGHRS, YFSETQ. CDR3 nucleotide sequence: TGCGCCAGCAGCTTGACAGTGGTTAAAGAGACCCAGTACTTC. Protein product: CASSLTVVKETQYF. The full variable domain, completed using reference TRBV5-1 and TRBJ2-5, is KAGVTQTPRYLIKTRGQQVTLSCSPISGHRSVSWYQQTPGQGLQFLFEYFSETQRNKGNFPGRFSGRQFSNSRSEMNVSTLELGDSALYLCASSLTVVKETQYFGPGTRLLVL.

The sample holds one count of this clone. The J gene is TRBJ2-2, the V gene TRBV10-2, with D possibly being TRBD2 (5 bases). The CDR3 totals 16 residues. Germline CDR1 reads WSHSY; CDR2 reads SAAADI. Trimming removed 7 bases from V and 6 bases from J, with 21 bases in between. In nucleotides, the CDR3 is TGCGCCAGCATACCAGACTCAGGAGGTGTCGCCGGGGAGCTGTTTTTT. Translated: CASIPDSGGVAGELFF.

The chain recombines TRBV9 with TRBJ2-1; 8 bases agree with TRBD2. Germline CDR1 and CDR2: SGDLS and YYNGEE. V lost 2 bases, J lost 4 bases, and 5 bases stayed unmatched. There are 15 residues in the CDR3. The CDR3 nucleotides are TGTGCCAGCAGCGTGGCGGGGGGCGGTTACAATGAGCAGTTCTTC. It is translated as CASSVAGGGYNEQFF.

For the CDR3, the DNA is TGTGCCAGCAGCTTGGCCGGGGGGGGCACGTTGATTCCAAACTATGGCTACACCTTC. As protein: CASSLAGGGTLIPNYGYTF. J is TRBJ1-2 and V is TRBV5-6; possibly TRBD1 for D (6 bases). The CDR3 is 19 amino acids. Trimming removed 0 bases at V and 2 bases at J, with 23 bases between. Germline V lookup: CDR1 SGHDT, CDR2 YYEEEE.

This chain joins TRBV19 and TRBJ2-3; TRBD2 matches 8 bases. Germline assignment: CDR1 LNHDA and CDR2 SQIVND (reference sequence). The CDR3 extends over 15 amino acids. The ends lost 3 bases at V and 3 bases at J; junction bases unmatched: 5. For the CDR3, the DNA is TGTGCCAGTAGTATTCGGGGGGGGTTTACAGATACGCAGTATTTT. Residues: CASSIRGGFTDTQYF.

J is TRBJ2-5 and V is TRBV4-3; TRBD1 aligns across 9 bases. CDR1 is LGHNA, CDR2 YSLEER, per germline. J was trimmed by 0 bases and V by 0 bases; bases with no gene match: 8. The CDR3 spans 18 residues. The CDR3 protein is CASSQELSGTGYQETQYF. The CDR3, as DNA: TGCGCCAGCAGCCAAGAACTATCCGGGACAGGGTACCAAGAGACCCAGTACTTC.

This chain links TRBV11-2 with TRBJ2-3; D is possibly TRBD1 (6 bases). The CDR3 has 14 amino acids. Trimming removed 5 bases from V and 2 bases from J, with 11 bases in between. Germline V gene data show CDR1 as SGHAT and CDR2 as FQNNGV. The DNA of the CDR3 is TGTGCCAGCAGCCCAAACAGGGACACAGATACGCAGTATTTT. Translated: CASSPNRDTDTQYF.

V gene TRBV5-6 combines with J gene TRBJ2-3, with D perhaps TRBD2 (6 bases). The CDR3 consists of 15 residues. V lost 2 bases and J 2 bases, leaving 12 bases between the germline ends. Per the germline V gene, CDR1 is SGHDT and CDR2 is YYEEEE. CDR3 nucleotide sequence: TGTGCCAGCAGCTTAGGCGGAGGGGTCACAGATACGCAGTATTTT. Encoded protein: CASSLGGGVTDTQYF.

The chain combines TRBV11-2 with TRBJ2-5; D remains unclear. Trimming took 3 bases from V and 4 from J, leaving 12 bases between them. CDR1 and CDR2 (germline): SGHAT, FQNNGV. The CDR3 runs to 14 residues. Here the CDR3 reads CASSFSLSVETQYF. The CDR3 DNA reads as TGTGCCAGCAGCTTTTCCCTGTCGGTAGAGACCCAGTACTTC.

This rearrangement joins TRBV18 to TRBJ1-1; TRBD1 aligns across 9 bases. Looked up from germline, CDR1 is KGHSH and CDR2 is LQKENI. The CDR3 loop spans 16 amino acids. V shed 7 bases and J 4 bases; nucleotides not matched to a gene: 13. CDR3 nucleotide sequence: TGTGCCAGCTTAGTCCAACCGGGACAGGGAATCACTGAAGCTTTCTTT. This sequence encodes CASLVQPGQGITEAFF. The complete variable domain, with remaining parts taken from reference TRBV18 and TRBJ1-1, reads NAGVMQNPRHLVRRRGQEARLRCSPMKGHSHVYWYRQLPEEGLKFMVYLQKENIIDESGMPKERFSAEFPKEGPSILRIQQVVRGDSAAYFCASLVQPGQGITEAFFGQGTRLTVV.